This T cell receptor (beta chain) was sequenced during a study of blood T cell repertoires in COVID-19 (dated by TCRdb to the early 2020s). Notes on the research overall: The collaborator samples originated in the United States, Italy and Spain and spanned the acute and convalescent phases of COVID-19. Where available, HLA class I and class II types were obtained from metadata supplied by the sample provider rather than from assay-based typing. A de-identified subject ID, COVID-19 status, age in years and sex were almost always included in the sample metadata. The prospective study material was composed of cDNA or gDNA derived from T cells, B-cell-depleted T cells, or PBMCs. The samples were drawn from two sources: the first 160 participants of the ongoing ImmuneRACE study, and 1,200 or so subjects contributed by 6 global collaborators. Deeply sampled blood TCRbeta repertoires from subjects exposed to, actively infected with, or recovered from COVID-19 were included in the dataset. The repertoires were released in a freely available public database meant as a resource for research on the immune response to SARS-CoV-2.

TCRbeta CDR3 regions were amplified from genomic DNA using the immunoSEQ Assay, a bias-controlled multiplex PCR. Turning to the authors' computational methods: The number of nucleated cells in each sample was estimated by amplification of reference gene primers within the assay. To quantify the absolute abundance of each unique TCRbeta CDR3 rearrangement, sequence reads were collapsed and filtered. For each sample, productive Simpson clonality was calculated by taking the square root of Simpson's diversity index across productive rearrangements. The clones in this table, taken by TCRdb from immuneACCESS, are in-frame only. Not every clone is retained; where verified, under half of the shortfall comes from an unresolved V gene, and the cause of the rest is unknown. V, J and clone size derive from that table, while D and trimming were established from the DNA sequence. The sample yields 130,000 to 150,000 clones; 75% to 85% were counted once. Of the sample, around 5% is held by the ten largest clones.

The germline V gene specifies MNHEY as CDR1 and SVGAGI as CDR2. V and J lose 8 bases and 2 bases, and a span of 13 bases separates them. Measured from the cysteine to the phenylalanine, the CDR3 is 15 residues long. Here the CDR3 DNA is all that survives: 45 bases in frame from base 1. The investigation overall reported the following: The quantity of clinical and demographic metadata differed by source and by participant and was supplied without curation.

Whole blood was collected in K2EDTA tubes by collaborating institutions according to the institutions' own protocols. For TCRbeta analysis, collaborators shipped samples in one of three forms: frozen whole blood, isolated PBMCs, or DNA extracted from either of those sample types. Remarks on this clone: The antigen it recognizes is unknown. No base quality values were provided; no much bigger clone lies one nucleotide off.

This chain joins TRBV6-5 to TRBJ1-6, and possibly TRBD1, on 6 matching bases. This sequence was found in a woman in her fifties or sixties with acute or convalescent COVID-19. The specimen was peripheral blood. The CDR3 in this case is CASHREWTYNSPLHF. The DNA reads as follows: TGTGCCAGCCACAGGGAGTGGACCTATAATTCACCCCTCCACTTT.